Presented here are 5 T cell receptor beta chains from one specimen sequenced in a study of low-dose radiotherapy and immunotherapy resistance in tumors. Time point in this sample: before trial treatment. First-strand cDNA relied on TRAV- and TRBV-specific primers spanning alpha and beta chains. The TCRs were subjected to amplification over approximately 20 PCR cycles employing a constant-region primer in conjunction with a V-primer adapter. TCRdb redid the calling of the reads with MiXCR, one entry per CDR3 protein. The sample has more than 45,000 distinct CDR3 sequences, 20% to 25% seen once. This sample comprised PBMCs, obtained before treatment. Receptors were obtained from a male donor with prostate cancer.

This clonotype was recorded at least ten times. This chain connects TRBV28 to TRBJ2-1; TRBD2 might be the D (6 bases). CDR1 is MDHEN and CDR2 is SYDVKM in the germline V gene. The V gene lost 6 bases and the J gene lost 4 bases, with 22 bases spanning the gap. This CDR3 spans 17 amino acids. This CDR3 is CASSASDRSWLYNEQFF. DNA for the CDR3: TGTGCCAGCAGCGCTAGCGATCGTTCTTGGCTATACAATGAGCAGTTCTTC.

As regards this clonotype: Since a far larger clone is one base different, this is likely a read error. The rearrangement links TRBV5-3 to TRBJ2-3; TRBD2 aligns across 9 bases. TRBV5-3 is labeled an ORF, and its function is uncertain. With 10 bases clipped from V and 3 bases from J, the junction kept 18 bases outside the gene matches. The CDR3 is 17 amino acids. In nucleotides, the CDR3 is TGTGCCGGCAGCTTTGGGGCGCGGGGGGGACGGACAGATACGCAGTATTTT. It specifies CAGSFGARGGRTDTQYF.

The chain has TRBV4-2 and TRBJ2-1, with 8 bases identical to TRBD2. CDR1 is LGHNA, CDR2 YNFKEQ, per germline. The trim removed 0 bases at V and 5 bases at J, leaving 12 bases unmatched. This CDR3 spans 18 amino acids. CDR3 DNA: TGTGCCAGCAGCCAAGAGTGGGAGGTAGCGGGACTTGACAATGAGCAGTTCTTC. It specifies CASSQEWEVAGLDNEQFF.

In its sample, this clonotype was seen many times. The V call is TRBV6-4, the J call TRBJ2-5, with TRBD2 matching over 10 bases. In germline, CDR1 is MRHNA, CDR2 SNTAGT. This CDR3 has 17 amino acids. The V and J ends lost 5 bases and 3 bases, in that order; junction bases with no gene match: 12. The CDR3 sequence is CASSPPVSSGGKETQYF. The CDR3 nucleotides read TGTGCCAGCAGTCCCCCGGTGTCTAGCGGGGGCAAAGAGACCCAGTACTTC.

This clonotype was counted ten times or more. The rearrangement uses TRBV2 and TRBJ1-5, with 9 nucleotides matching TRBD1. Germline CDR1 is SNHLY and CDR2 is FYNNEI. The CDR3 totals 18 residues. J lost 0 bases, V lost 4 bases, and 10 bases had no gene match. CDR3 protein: CASSGSGTGRDSNQPQHF. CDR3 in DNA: TGTGCCAGCAGTGGGTCTGGGACAGGGAGGGATAGCAATCAGCCCCAGCATTTT. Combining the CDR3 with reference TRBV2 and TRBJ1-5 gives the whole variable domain EPEVTQTPSHQVTQMGQEVILRCVPISNHLYFYWYRQILGQKVEFLVSFYNNEISEKSEIFDDQFSVERPDGSNFTLKIRSTKLEDSAMYFCASSGSGTGRDSNQPQHFGDGTRLSIL.